The following is a TCR beta chain sequence with its context. The CDR3 sequence is 17 residues long. Germline V gene lookup returns CDR1 SGDLS and CDR2 YYNGEE. V shed 3 bases, J shed 5 bases, and the junction held 14 bases outside the gene matches. These data originate in a study of blood T cell repertoires in COVID-19. Original processing methods: Amplification of reference gene primers was used by the study to estimate nucleated cell counts. Sequenced by immunoSEQ multiplex PCR; TCRdb stores in-frame clones only, minus some. V, J and clone size derive from that table, while D and trimming were established from the DNA sequence. The data contain about 55,000 clones, approximately 80% of them singletons.

V is TRBV9 and J is TRBJ2-5, with 9 positions matching TRBD1. What was sequenced was peripheral blood. This sequence was found in a human donor in a cohort sampled during active COVID-19. CDR3 residues: CASSARDRVIKGETQYF. The CDR3 DNA follows: TGTGCCAGCAGCGCCCGGGACAGGGTAATAAAGGGGGAGACCCAGTACTTC.